One and the same sample provided the 28 T cell receptor beta chains below, sequenced in a study of blood T cell repertoires in COVID-19. The data were produced by immunoSEQ multiplex PCR, yet TCRdb's version contains in-frame clones alone and is incomplete. The sample holds 300,000 to 450,000 clones, 85% seen once. Sequences were obtained from peripheral blood. The receptor set was obtained from a woman between 18 and 30 years old with acute or convalescent COVID-19.

The chain employs TRBV28 and TRBJ1-2; TRBD1 is a possible D gene (6 bases). The V and J ends lost 6 bases and 2 bases respectively, with 16 bases between them. The CDR3 contains 15 residues. Germline CDR1 reads MDHEN; CDR2 reads SYDVKM. As DNA, the CDR3 is TGTGCCAGCAGGTCAACAGGGCCTATCAACTATGGCTACACCTTC. Translated: CASRSTGPINYGYTF.

This clone came up a few times. V and J are TRBV6-6 and TRBJ2-5; D possibly corresponds to TRBD2 (5 bases). The CDR3 loop spans 12 amino acids. Trimming took 2 bases from V and 5 from J, leaving 6 bases between them. Germline V CDR1 and CDR2: MNHNY, SVGAGI (reference sequence). CDR3 nucleotides: TGTGCCAGCAGTTACCCGGGGGAGACCCAGTACTTC. It yields the protein CASSYPGETQYF.

This chain joins TRBV27 and TRBJ1-2, with D unresolved. V lost 4 bases to trimming and J lost 4 bases, with 10 bases between them. CDR1 is MNHEY and CDR2 is SMNVEV in the germline V gene (reference sequence). The CDR3 contains 13 residues. The CDR3 DNA follows: TGTGCCAGCAGTTACAGCTCCTTCTATGGCTACACCTTC. Its protein product is CASSYSSFYGYTF.

The chain couples TRBV3-1 (or the pseudogene TRBV3-2) to TRBJ2-7; 8 bases line up with TRBD2. V dropped 4 bases and J dropped 5; count of bases not matched to a gene: 7. The CDR3 sequence is 14 residues long. The germline V gene has CDR1 LGHDT and CDR2 YNNKEL (reference sequence). CDR3: CASSRAGVTNEQYF. As DNA, the CDR3 is TGTGCCAGCAGCCGAGCGGGAGTAACAAACGAGCAGTACTTC.

This chain links TRBV19 with TRBJ1-5, with no clear D. Germline-derived CDR1 and CDR2 are LNHDA and SQIVND (reference sequence). The CDR3 is made up of 12 amino acids. The V and J ends lost 3 bases and 5 bases respectively, with 5 bases between them. In DNA form, the CDR3 reads TGTGCCAGTAGTATTGAGGATCAGCCCCAGCATTTT. It is translated as CASSIEDQPQHF.

The chain has TRBV7-3 and TRBJ2-2; D unclear. The CDR3 has 12 amino acids. Looked up from germline, CDR1 is SGHTA and CDR2 is FQGTGA. Trimming stripped 6 bases from V and 4 bases from J, with 6 bases between. CDR3 DNA: TGTGCCAGCAGATCCCTCACCGGGGAGCTGTTTTTT. Protein: CASRSLTGELFF.

The chain has TRBV5-1 and TRBJ1-4, with 7 positions matching TRBD1. V shed 4 bases and J 0 bases; nucleotides not matched to a gene: 6. The germline V gene has CDR1 SGHRS and CDR2 YFSETQ. This CDR3 is 16 amino acids long. The CDR3 protein is CASSPGTVATNEKLFF. The CDR3 nucleotides read TGCGCCAGCAGCCCGGGGACAGTTGCAACTAATGAAAAACTGTTTTTT.

The rearrangement joins TRBV19 to TRBJ1-1; D is uncertain. This CDR3 is built from 14 residues. Germline V CDR1 and CDR2: LNHDA, SQIVND (reference sequence). Trimming stripped 9 bases from V and 1 base from J, with 15 bases between. This chain's CDR3 is CASLRANQNTEAFF. The CDR3 DNA is TGTGCCAGCCTAAGAGCAAATCAGAACACTGAAGCTTTCTTT.

The chain links TRBV9 to TRBJ2-3, with TRBD2 identical over 7 bases. This CDR3 has 12 amino acids. The germline V gene encodes CDR1 SGDLS and CDR2 YYNGEE. Trimming at V came to 0 bases and at J to 10 bases, leaving 2 bases not matched to a gene. The CDR3 sequence: CASSVVGGAQYF. As DNA, the CDR3 is TGTGCCAGCAGCGTAGTTGGGGGGGCGCAGTATTTT.

The chain employs TRBV24-1 and TRBJ1-1, with TRBD1 matching over 8 bases. CDR3 length: 15 amino acids. Germline lookup yields CDR1 KGHDR and CDR2 SFDVKD. Trimming removed 6 bases from V and 6 bases from J; junction bases left unmatched: 11. The CDR3 loop is CATSFWTGKTPEAFF. DNA of the CDR3: TGTGCCACCAGTTTCTGGACAGGGAAGACCCCTGAAGCTTTCTTT.

The chain joins TRBV19 to TRBJ2-5; TRBD1 matches at 9 bases. V trimming: 7 bases; J trimming: 1 base; junction bases outside the gene matches: 19. This CDR3 is 19 amino acids long. The germline gives CDR1 LNHDA, CDR2 SQIVND (reference sequence). The CDR3 sequence is CASTPSTGGVKRGQETQYF. CDR3 nucleotide sequence: TGTGCCAGTACCCCTTCCACAGGGGGCGTTAAACGCGGCCAAGAGACCCAGTACTTC.

This rearrangement joins TRBV6-2 or TRBV6-3 to TRBJ1-1; possibly TRBD1 for D (5 bases). The CDR3 totals 12 residues. The V gene lost 5 bases and the J gene lost 6 bases, with 10 bases spanning the gap. The V gene's germline CDR1 is MNHEY and CDR2 SVGEGT. CDR3 nucleotide sequence: TGTGCCAGCAGTCTTCGACAGTCTGAAGCTTTCTTT. This sequence encodes CASSLRQSEAFF.

The CDR3 spells CASGPSAYSSYNEQFF. CDR3 nucleotide sequence: TGTGCTAGTGGCCCGTCGGCCTACAGCTCCTACAATGAGCAGTTCTTC. The chain has TRBV12-5 and TRBJ2-1; D uncertain. This CDR3 region has 16 residues. CDR1 is LGHNT and CDR2 is FRNRAP in the germline V gene. The V gene lost 6 bases and the J gene lost 0 bases, with 15 bases spanning the gap.

The chain combines TRBV2 with TRBJ2-7, with TRBD1 identical over 10 bases. The CDR3 is 16 amino acids. Germline lookup yields CDR1 SNHLY and CDR2 FYNNEI. Trimming took 4 bases from V and 5 from J; bases not matched to a gene: 11. The chain's CDR3 is CASSGYASGTGDEQYF. The CDR3 DNA follows: TGTGCCAGCAGTGGCTACGCCTCCGGGACAGGGGACGAGCAGTACTTC.

This sequence joins TRBV28 and TRBJ1-3; 7 nucleotides line up with TRBD1. This CDR3 has 15 amino acids. CDR1 is MDHEN and CDR2 is SYDVKM in the germline V gene. The V and J ends lost 5 bases and 0 bases, in that order; junction bases with no gene match: 4. This chain's CDR3 is CASSPDRASGNTIYF. CDR3 DNA sequence: TGTGCCAGCAGTCCCGACAGGGCCTCTGGAAACACCATATATTTT.

The V and J genes are TRBV7-9 and TRBJ2-1, with 8 bases fitting TRBD2. In germline, CDR1 is SEHNR, CDR2 FQNEAQ (reference sequence). V lost 1 base, J lost 6 bases, and 5 bases stayed unmatched. The CDR3 contains 15 residues. The CDR3 loop reads CASSLVTSGLNEQFF. The DNA of the CDR3 is TGTGCCAGCAGCTTAGTTACTAGCGGACTCAATGAGCAGTTCTTC.

This sequence joins TRBV9 and TRBJ1-1; D remains ambiguous. The CDR3 is made up of 13 amino acids. Trimming took off 2 bases at V and 0 bases at J, with 5 bases between the two ends. The V gene's germline CDR1 is SGDLS and CDR2 YYNGEE. For the CDR3, the DNA is TGTGCCAGCAGCGTGTCCTTGAACACTGAAGCTTTCTTT. Translation: CASSVSLNTEAFF.

The V gene is TRBV19, the J gene TRBJ1-1; D is uncertain. The CDR3 has 14 residues. V was cut by 3 bases and J by 3 bases, with 11 bases left in between. Germline assignment: CDR1 LNHDA and CDR2 SQIVND (reference sequence). The CDR3, as DNA: TGTGCCAGTAGTATCACCTGGGGAGACACTGAAGCTTTCTTT. The encoded protein is CASSITWGDTEAFF.

This clone was detected a few times. For the CDR3, the DNA is TGTGCCAGCAGCTCCGGGACAGGCGCCTACAATGAGCAGTTCTTC. This encodes CASSSGTGAYNEQFF. The chain carries TRBV7-2 and TRBJ2-1, with 8 bases that match TRBD1. In germline, CDR1 is SGHTA, CDR2 FQGNSA. J was trimmed by 2 bases and V by 4 bases; bases with no gene match: 4. This CDR3 comprises 15 residues. The full variable domain, with the rest looked up from reference TRBV7-2 and TRBJ2-1, is GAGVSQSPSNKVTEKGKDVELRCDPISGHTALYWYRQSLGQGLEFLIYFQGNSAPDKSGLPSDRFSAERTGGSVSTLTIQRTQQEDSAVYLCASSSGTGAYNEQFFGPGTRLTVL.

This clone has just one count. This chain joins TRBV28 and TRBJ1-1; D might be TRBD1 (6 bases). CDR1 is MDHEN and CDR2 is SYDVKM in the germline V gene. Trimming removed 3 bases from V and 0 bases from J, with 14 bases in between. The CDR3 runs to 16 residues. The CDR3, as DNA: TGTGCCAGCAGTTTGCAGGGGATGAGGATGAACACTGAAGCTTTCTTT. Translation gives CASSLQGMRMNTEAFF.

On this clone itself: A single base separates this from a much larger clone, so it may be a read error. The J gene is TRBJ2-7, the V gene TRBV6-1; D remains ambiguous. V shed 0 bases and J shed 0 bases, with 6 bases lying between them. This CDR3 comprises 14 residues. Germline V CDR1 and CDR2: MNHNS, SASEGT. Here the CDR3 reads CASSEAWSSYEQYF. The CDR3 DNA follows: TGTGCCAGCAGTGAAGCTTGGAGCTCCTACGAGCAGTACTTC.

The chain carries TRBV19 and TRBJ2-7, with 7 bases fitting TRBD2. The CDR3 consists of 15 residues. Trimming took 9 bases from V and 3 from J; bases not matched to a gene: 14. CDR1 and CDR2 (germline): LNHDA, SQIVND (reference sequence). The CDR3 DNA reads as TGTGCCAGCGGCGTGGGGAGCGGGATGCACTACGAGCAGTACTTC. It translates to CASGVGSGMHYEQYF.

The J gene is TRBJ1-2, the V gene TRBV14; D gene unclear. Germline V lookup: CDR1 SGHDN, CDR2 FVKESK. The germline V and J ends were trimmed by 1 base and 4 bases, with 19 bases remaining between them. The length of the CDR3 is 17 residues. CDR3 sequence (DNA): TGTGCCAGCAGCCAAGTGCGATGGGAGCATGACCTCTATGGCTACACCTTC. Translation: CASSQVRWEHDLYGYTF.

Note on this clone: This same CDR3 is encoded by further DNA sequences in the sample. J is TRBJ1-5 and V is TRBV4-1; 11 positions match TRBD1. V shed 5 bases, J shed 4 bases, and the junction held 4 bases outside the gene matches. Germline assignment: CDR1 MGHRA and CDR2 YSYEKL. The CDR3 has 15 residues. DNA for the CDR3: TGCGCCAGCAGCTTGGACAGGGGGCGAAATCAGCCCCAGCATTTT. It codes for CASSLDRGRNQPQHF.

This clone came up a few times. The V and J genes are TRBV2 and TRBJ1-6, with D possibly TRBD1 on 5 matching bases. Per germline, CDR1 SNHLY and CDR2 FYNNEI. Trimming removed 6 bases at V and 6 bases at J, with 9 bases between. The CDR3 sequence is 13 residues long. As DNA, the CDR3 is TGTGCCAGCAGGGTGACAGCTAATTCACCCCTCCACTTT. The encoded protein is CASRVTANSPLHF.

The V call is TRBV13, the J call TRBJ1-6; possible D gene TRBD1, 5 bases. The CDR3 is 18 amino acids. Germline V gene lookup returns CDR1 PRHDT and CDR2 FYEKMQ (reference sequence). Trimming stripped 6 bases from V and 10 bases from J, with 28 bases between. CDR3 nucleotides: TGTGCCAGCAGTTTGGGCAGGGAAAATCGTGAGCGGGACTCACCCCTCCACTTT. Translating gives CASSLGRENRERDSPLHF.

J is TRBJ1-1 and V is TRBV7-2; D perhaps matches TRBD1 (5 bases). CDR1 and CDR2 (germline): SGHTA, FQGNSA. This CDR3 is 16 amino acids long. V was clipped by 3 bases and J by 11 bases, with 25 bases between them. For the CDR3, the DNA is TGTGCCAGCAGCTTGCCTTTGGCCACAGGCCTTTTAAATGCTTTCTTT. Translating it yields CASSLPLATGLLNAFF.

The rearrangement uses TRBV2 and TRBJ1-4; TRBD1 is a possible D gene (6 bases). V was clipped by 2 bases and J by 6 bases, with 10 bases between them. The CDR3 sequence is 14 residues long. Germline V CDR1 and CDR2: SNHLY, FYNNEI. The CDR3 sequence: CASSETGTYEKLFF. CDR3 in DNA: TGTGCCAGCAGTGAAACAGGGACGTATGAAAAACTGTTTTTT.